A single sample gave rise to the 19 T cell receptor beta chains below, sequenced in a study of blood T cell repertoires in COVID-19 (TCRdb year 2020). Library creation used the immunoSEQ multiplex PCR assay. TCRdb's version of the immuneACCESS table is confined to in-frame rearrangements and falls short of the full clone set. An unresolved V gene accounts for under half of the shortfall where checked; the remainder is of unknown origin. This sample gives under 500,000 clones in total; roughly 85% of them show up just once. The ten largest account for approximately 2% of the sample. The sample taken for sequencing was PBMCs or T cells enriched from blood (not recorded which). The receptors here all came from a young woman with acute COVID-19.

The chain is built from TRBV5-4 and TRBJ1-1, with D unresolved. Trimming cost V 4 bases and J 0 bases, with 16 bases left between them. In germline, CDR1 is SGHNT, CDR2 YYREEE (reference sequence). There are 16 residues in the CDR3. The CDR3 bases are TGTGCCAGCAGCCCCTCATACGGGGAGATGAACACTGAAGCTTTCTTT. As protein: CASSPSYGEMNTEAFF. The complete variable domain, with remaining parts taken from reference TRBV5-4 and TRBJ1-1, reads ETGVTQSPTHLIKTRGQQVTLRCSSQSGHNTVSWYQQALGQGPQFIFQYYREEENGRGNFPPRFSGLQFPNYSSELNVNALELDDSALYLCASSPSYGEMNTEAFFGQGTRLTVV.

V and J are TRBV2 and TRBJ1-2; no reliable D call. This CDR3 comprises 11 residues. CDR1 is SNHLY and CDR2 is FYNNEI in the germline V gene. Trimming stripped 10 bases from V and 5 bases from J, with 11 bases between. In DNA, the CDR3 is TGTGCCATGAGGTTATCGTATGGCTACACCTTC. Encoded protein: CAMRLSYGYTF.

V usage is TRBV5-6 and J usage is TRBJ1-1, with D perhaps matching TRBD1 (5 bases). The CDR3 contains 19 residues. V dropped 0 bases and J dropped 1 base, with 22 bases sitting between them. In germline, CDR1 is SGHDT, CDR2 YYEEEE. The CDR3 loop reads CASSLATSLDGQGNTEAFF. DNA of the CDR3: TGTGCCAGCAGCTTGGCCACTTCTCTGGACGGGCAGGGGAACACTGAAGCTTTCTTT.

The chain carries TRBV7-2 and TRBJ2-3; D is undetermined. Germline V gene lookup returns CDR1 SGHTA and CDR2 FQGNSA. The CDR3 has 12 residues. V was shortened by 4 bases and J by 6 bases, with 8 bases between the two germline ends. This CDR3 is CASSSVRDTQYF. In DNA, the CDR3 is TGTGCCAGCAGCTCGGTCCGGGATACGCAGTATTTT.

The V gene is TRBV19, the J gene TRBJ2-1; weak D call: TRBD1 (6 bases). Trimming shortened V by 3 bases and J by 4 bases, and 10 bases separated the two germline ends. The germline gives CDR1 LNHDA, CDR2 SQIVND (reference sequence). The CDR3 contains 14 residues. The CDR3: CASSMGQPYNEQFF. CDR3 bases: TGTGCCAGTAGTATGGGACAACCATACAATGAGCAGTTCTTC.

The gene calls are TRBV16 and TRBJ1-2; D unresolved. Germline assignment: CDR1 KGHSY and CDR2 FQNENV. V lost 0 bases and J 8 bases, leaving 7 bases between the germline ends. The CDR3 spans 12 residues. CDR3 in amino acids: CASSQSTEGYTF. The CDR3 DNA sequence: TGTGCCAGCAGCCAATCCACAGAAGGCTACACCTTC.

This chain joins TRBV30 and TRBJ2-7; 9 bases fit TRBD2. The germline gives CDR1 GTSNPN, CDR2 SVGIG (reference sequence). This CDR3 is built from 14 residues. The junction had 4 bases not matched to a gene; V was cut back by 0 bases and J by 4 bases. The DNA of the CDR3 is TGTGCCTGGAGTGTAGGGACTAGCAGGTACGAGCAGTACTTC. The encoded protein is CAWSVGTSRYEQYF.

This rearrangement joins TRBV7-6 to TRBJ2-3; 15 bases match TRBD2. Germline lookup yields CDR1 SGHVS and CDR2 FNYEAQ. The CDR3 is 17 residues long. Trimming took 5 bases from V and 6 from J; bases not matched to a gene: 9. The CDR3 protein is CASSHRTSGGAADTQYF. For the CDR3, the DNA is TGTGCCAGCAGCCACCGGACTAGCGGGGGGGCAGCGGATACGCAGTATTTT. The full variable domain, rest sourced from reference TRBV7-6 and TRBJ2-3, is GAGVSQSPRYKVTKRGQDVALRCDPISGHVSLYWYRQALGQGPEFLTYFNYEAQQDKSGLPNDRFSAERPEGSISTLTIQRTEQRDSAMYRCASSHRTSGGAADTQYFGPGTRLTVL.

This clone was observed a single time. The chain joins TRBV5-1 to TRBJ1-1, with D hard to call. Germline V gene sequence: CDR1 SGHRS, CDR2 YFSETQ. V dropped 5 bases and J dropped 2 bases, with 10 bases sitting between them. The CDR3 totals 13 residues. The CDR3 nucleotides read TGCGCCAGCAGGTTAGATAAAAACACTGAAGCTTTCTTT. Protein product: CASRLDKNTEAFF.

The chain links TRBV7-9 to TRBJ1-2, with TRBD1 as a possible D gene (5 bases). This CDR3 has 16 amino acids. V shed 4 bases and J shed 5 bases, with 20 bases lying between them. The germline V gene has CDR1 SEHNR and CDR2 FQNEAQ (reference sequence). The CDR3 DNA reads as TGTGCCAGCAGCTCCTCAGGGTGGGAATATTCATATGGCTACACCTTC. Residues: CASSSSGWEYSYGYTF.

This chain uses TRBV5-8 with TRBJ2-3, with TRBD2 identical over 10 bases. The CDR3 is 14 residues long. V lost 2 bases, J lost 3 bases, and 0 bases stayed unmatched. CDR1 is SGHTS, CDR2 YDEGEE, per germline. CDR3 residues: CASSFSGGTDTQYF. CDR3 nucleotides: TGTGCCAGCAGCTTTAGCGGGGGGACAGATACGCAGTATTTT.

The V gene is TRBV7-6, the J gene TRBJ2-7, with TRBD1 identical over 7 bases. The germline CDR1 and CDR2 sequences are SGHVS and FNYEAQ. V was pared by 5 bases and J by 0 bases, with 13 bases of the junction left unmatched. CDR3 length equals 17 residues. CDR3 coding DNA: TGTGCCAGCAGCCCGCAGGTTTGGGACAGAGGCTCCTACGAGCAGTACTTC. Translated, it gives CASSPQVWDRGSYEQYF. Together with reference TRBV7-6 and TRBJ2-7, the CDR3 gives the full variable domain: GAGVSQSPRYKVTKRGQDVALRCDPISGHVSLYWYRQALGQGPEFLTYFNYEAQQDKSGLPNDRFSAERPEGSISTLTIQRTEQRDSAMYRCASSPQVWDRGSYEQYFGPGTRLTVT.

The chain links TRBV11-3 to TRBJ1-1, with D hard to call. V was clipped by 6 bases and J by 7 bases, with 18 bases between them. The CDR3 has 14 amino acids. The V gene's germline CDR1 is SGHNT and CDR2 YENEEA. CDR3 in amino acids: CASSSSPITNEAFF. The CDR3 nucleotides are TGTGCCAGCAGTAGTTCGCCGATAACTAATGAAGCTTTCTTT.

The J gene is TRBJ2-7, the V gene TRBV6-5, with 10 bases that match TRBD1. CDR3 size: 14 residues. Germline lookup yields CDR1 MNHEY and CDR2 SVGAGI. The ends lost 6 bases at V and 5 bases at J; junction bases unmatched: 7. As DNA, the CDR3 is TGTGCCAGCAGCCCGGGACAGGGGTTCAACGAGCAGTACTTC. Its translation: CASSPGQGFNEQYF.

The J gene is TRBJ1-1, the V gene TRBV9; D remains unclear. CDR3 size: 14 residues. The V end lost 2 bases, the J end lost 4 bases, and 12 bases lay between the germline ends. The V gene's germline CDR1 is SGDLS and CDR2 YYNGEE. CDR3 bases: TGTGCCAGCAGCGTTACAGTGGCCAGCACTGAAGCTTTCTTT. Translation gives CASSVTVASTEAFF.

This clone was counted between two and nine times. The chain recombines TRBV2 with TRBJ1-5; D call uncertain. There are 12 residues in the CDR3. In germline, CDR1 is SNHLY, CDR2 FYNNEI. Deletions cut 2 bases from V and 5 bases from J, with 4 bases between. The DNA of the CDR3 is TGTGCCAGCAGTGAAATAGATCAGCCCCAGCATTTT. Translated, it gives CASSEIDQPQHF.

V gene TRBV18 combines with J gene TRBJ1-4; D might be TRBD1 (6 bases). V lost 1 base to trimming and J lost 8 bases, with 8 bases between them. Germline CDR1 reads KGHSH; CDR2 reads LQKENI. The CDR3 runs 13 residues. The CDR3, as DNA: TGTGCCAGCTCACCACAAGACAGGGAAAAACTGTTTTTT. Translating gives CASSPQDREKLFF.

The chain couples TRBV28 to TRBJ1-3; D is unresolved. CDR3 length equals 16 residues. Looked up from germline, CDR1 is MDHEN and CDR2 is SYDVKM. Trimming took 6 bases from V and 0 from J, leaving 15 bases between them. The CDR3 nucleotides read TGTGCCAGCAGCCGTAGGGAGATGTACTCTGGAAACACCATATATTTT. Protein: CASSRREMYSGNTIYF.

The CDR3 sequence: CASSQRLAGDGDTQYF. The DNA for the CDR3 is TGTGCCAGCAGTCAACGTCTAGCGGGAGATGGAGATACGCAGTATTTT. The chain carries TRBV6-2 or TRBV6-3 and TRBJ2-3, with 10 bases identical to TRBD2. Germline CDR1 MNHEY, CDR2 SVGEGT. V was pared by 5 bases and J by 5 bases, with 10 bases of the junction left unmatched. The CDR3 has 16 amino acids.